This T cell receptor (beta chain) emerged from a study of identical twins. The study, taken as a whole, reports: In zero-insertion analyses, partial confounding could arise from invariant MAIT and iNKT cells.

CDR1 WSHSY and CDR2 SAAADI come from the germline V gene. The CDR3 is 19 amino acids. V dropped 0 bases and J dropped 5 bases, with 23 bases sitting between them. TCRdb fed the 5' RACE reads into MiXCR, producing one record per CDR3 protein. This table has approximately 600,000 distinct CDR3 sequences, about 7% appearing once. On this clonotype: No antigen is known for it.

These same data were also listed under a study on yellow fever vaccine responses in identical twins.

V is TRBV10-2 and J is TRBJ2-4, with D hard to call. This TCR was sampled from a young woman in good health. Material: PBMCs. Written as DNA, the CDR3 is TGCGCCAGCAGTGAGTCCCCCTTTAATGCAGCTAGACGCCAAAACATTCAGTACTTC. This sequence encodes CASSESPFNAARRQNIQYF.